This TCR beta chain was documented in a study of T-cell reconstitution after alpha-beta-depleted transplantation in children. Findings and limits, study-wide: The high TCRbeta diversity at day 60 in some patients came from surviving recipient T cells and thymic progenitors.

Unique molecular identifiers featured in how the TCRbeta library was prepared. TCRdb re-called the PCR reads with MiXCR, one entry per CDR3 protein. Of 700,000 to 850,000 distinct CDR3 sequences listed, about 16% are singletons. This clonotype has more than one count but fewer than ten. The target antigen is unknown. This CDR3 spans 20 amino acids. V trimming: 5 bases; J trimming: 5 bases; junction bases outside the gene matches: 23. CDR1 and CDR2 (germline): SGHTA, FQGTGA. The specimen was PBMCs, mostly from graft donor cells, collected 360 days after TCRalphabeta/CD19-depleted stem cell transplant. The chain uses TRBV7-3 and TRBJ2-5, with 10 bases fitting TRBD2. The TCR sequence derives from a male patient younger than 18 who had a stem cell transplant for acute lymphoblastic leukemia, so the T cells may come from the graft donor. CDR3 amino acids: CASSSFGLRLAGEEAETQYF. The CDR3 bases are TGTGCCAGCAGCAGTTTCGGTTTACGGCTAGCGGGAGAGGAGGCTGAGACCCAGTACTTC.